The T cell receptor beta chain under discussion was sequenced for a study of cytomegalovirus exposure and HLA in healthy donors. Profiled with immunoSEQ multiplex PCR; TCRdb holds only in-frame clones, not every one. The repertoire holds roughly 200,000 clones, with 80% to 85% as singletons. The CDR3 totals 13 residues. Deletions cut 5 bases from V and 2 bases from J, with 10 bases between. The germline V gene has CDR1 SGHAT and CDR2 FQDESV (reference sequence). Remarks on this clone: Its matching antigen is unknown.

Study-wide findings and caveats: Despite most TCR sequences being rare, some public TCRs occurred in many donors.

The sequenced material came from PBMCs. The receptor was isolated from a woman younger than 30 in good health and CMV-seropositive. V and J are TRBV11-1 and TRBJ2-7; D perhaps matches TRBD1 (6 bases). The CDR3 reads CASSIRDTYEQYF. The CDR3 DNA sequence: TGTGCCAGCAGCATCCGGGACACCTACGAGCAGTACTTC.